This TCR beta chain originates from a study of blood T cell repertoires in COVID-19. Study details: In each case, the material was cDNA or gDNA derived from T cells, B-cell-depleted T cells, or PBMCs.

This CDR3 contains 13 residues. V was pared by 6 bases and J by 1 base, with 9 bases between. Sequencing used immunoSEQ multiplex PCR; TCRdb keeps in-frame clones, though not all of them. The sample carries about 440,000 clones, about 90% recorded once. Participants were aged about 18 to 95 years, lived in under 25 US areas, and enrolled virtually. Grouping used clinical history reported by participants in a survey and questionnaire. The chain couples TRBV12-3 or TRBV12-4 to TRBJ1-1, with a weak D call TRBD1 (6 bases). Sequencing was carried out using PBMCs or T cells enriched from blood (not recorded which). This TCR was recovered from a man younger than 30 who had recovered from COVID-19. CDR3: CASRRQENTEAFF. CDR3 sequence (DNA): TGTGCCAGCAGAAGACAGGAGAACACTGAAGCTTTCTTT.